A selection of T cell receptor beta chains follows, all from one sample in a study of beta chain features in type 1 diabetes. Some clones are missing from TCRdb's copy, which holds only in-frame ones; the method was immunoSEQ multiplex PCR. The profile shows hundreds of thousands of clones, around 15% of them singletons. The source material was naive CD4+ T cells from blood. The receptor set was obtained from a man aged 18-30 years with type 1 diabetes. The CDR3 runs from the conserved cysteine through the conserved F or W. Each record gives: J gene, V gene, clone size, D gene, CDR3 DNA, CDR3 protein. A D gene is named only where the DNA matches it firmly. Size values are once, few and many counts, or a class for expanded clones, and some rows have none.

J gene: TRBJ2-5
V gene: TRBV2
clone size: few
D gene: .
CDR3 DNA: TGTGCCAGCGGATTCCAAGAGACCCAGTACTTC
CDR3 protein: CASGFQETQYF

J gene: TRBJ2-1
V gene: TRBV2
clone size: .
D gene: TRBD2
CDR3 DNA: TGTGCCAGCAGTGAATGGCGGGGGGCCTACAATGAGCAGTTCTTC
CDR3 protein: CASSEWRGAYNEQFF

J gene: TRBJ1-5
V gene: TRBV19
clone size: few
D gene: .
CDR3 DNA: TGTGCCAGTAGCCTAGGACATAGCAATCAGCCCCAGCATTTT
CDR3 protein: CASSLGHSNQPQHF

J gene: TRBJ1-6
V gene: TRBV28
clone size: few
D gene: .
CDR3 DNA: TGTGCCAGCAGTCCTCCCGGCCAGGGGACAAATTCACCCCTCCACTTT
CDR3 protein: CASSPPGQGTNSPLHF

J gene: TRBJ1-5
V gene: TRBV30
clone size: .
D gene: .
CDR3 DNA: TGTGCCTGGAGTGTACGAGGTGGGGTCAGCAATCAGCCCCAGCATTTT
CDR3 protein: CAWSVRGGVSNQPQHF

J gene: TRBJ1-6
V gene: TRBV18
clone size: few
D gene: .
CDR3 DNA: TGTGCCAGCTCACCACGTCGAATAACCGAGCGGGATTCACCCCTCCACTTT
CDR3 protein: CASSPRRITERDSPLHF

J gene: TRBJ1-2
V gene: TRBV20-1
clone size: few
D gene: .
CDR3 DNA: TGCAGTGGCCTCTATGTTGGCTACACCTTC
CDR3 protein: CSGLYVGYTF

J gene: TRBJ2-3
V gene: TRBV4-2
clone size: .
D gene: .
CDR3 DNA: TGTGCCAGCAGCCAAGATGAAGGAGCCCCAGATACGCAGTATTTT
CDR3 protein: CASSQDEGAPDTQYF

J gene: TRBJ1-5
V gene: TRBV4-1
clone size: few
D gene: .
CDR3 DNA: TGCGCCAGCAGCCCCCTCAGAGGGGCAATGGGCAATCAGCCCCAGCATTTT
CDR3 protein: CASSPLRGAMGNQPQHF

J gene: TRBJ2-1
V gene: TRBV2
clone size: .
D gene: TRBD1
CDR3 DNA: TGTGCCACTAAACAGGGGAGCTCCTACAATGAGCAGTTCTTC
CDR3 protein: CATKQGSSYNEQFF

J gene: TRBJ2-2
V gene: TRBV9
clone size: few
D gene: .
CDR3 DNA: TGTGCCAGCAGCGATCCCCGGTCCAGTAACACCGGGGAGCTGTTTTTT
CDR3 protein: CASSDPRSSNTGELFF

J gene: TRBJ2-5
V gene: TRBV11-2
clone size: few
D gene: TRBD2
CDR3 DNA: TGTGCCAGCAGTGGTCGGGGGGTAGAGACCCAGTACTTC
CDR3 protein: CASSGRGVETQYF

J gene: TRBJ1-2
V gene: TRBV28
clone size: few
D gene: .
CDR3 DNA: TGTGCCAGCGAGAGTGGATATGGCTACACCTTC
CDR3 protein: CASESGYGYTF

J gene: TRBJ2-3
V gene: TRBV20-1
clone size: few
D gene: .
CDR3 DNA: TGCAGTGCAACCGGGACTACGCAGTATTTT
CDR3 protein: CSATGTTQYF

J gene: TRBJ1-1
V gene: TRBV7-9
clone size: .
D gene: TRBD1
CDR3 DNA: TGTGCCAGCAGCTCGACAGGGGGCACCACTGAAGCTTTCTTT
CDR3 protein: CASSSTGGTTEAFF

J gene: TRBJ1-1
V gene: TRBV6-4
clone size: .
D gene: .
CDR3 DNA: TGTGCCAGCAGTGCTACAGTGAACACTGAAGCTTTCTTT
CDR3 protein: CASSATVNTEAFF

J gene: TRBJ2-7
V gene: TRBV10-1
clone size: .
D gene: .
CDR3 DNA: TGCGCCAGCAGCGGAGGCGTGGGCCCGTCCTACGAGCAGTACTTC
CDR3 protein: CASSGGVGPSYEQYF

J gene: TRBJ2-3
V gene: TRBV6-5
clone size: .
D gene: .
CDR3 DNA: TGTGCCAGCAGTTACGGGGATACGCAGTATTTT
CDR3 protein: CASSYGDTQYF

J gene: TRBJ2-7
V gene: TRBV25-1
clone size: .
D gene: TRBD2
CDR3 DNA: TGTGCCAGCAGCGTAGCGGGATCAACCTACGAGCAGTACTTC
CDR3 protein: CASSVAGSTYEQYF

J gene: TRBJ1-2
V gene: TRBV2
clone size: few
D gene: .
CDR3 DNA: TGTGCCAGCAGGGCGGGGGGAACTAACTATGGCTACACCTTC
CDR3 protein: CASRAGGTNYGYTF